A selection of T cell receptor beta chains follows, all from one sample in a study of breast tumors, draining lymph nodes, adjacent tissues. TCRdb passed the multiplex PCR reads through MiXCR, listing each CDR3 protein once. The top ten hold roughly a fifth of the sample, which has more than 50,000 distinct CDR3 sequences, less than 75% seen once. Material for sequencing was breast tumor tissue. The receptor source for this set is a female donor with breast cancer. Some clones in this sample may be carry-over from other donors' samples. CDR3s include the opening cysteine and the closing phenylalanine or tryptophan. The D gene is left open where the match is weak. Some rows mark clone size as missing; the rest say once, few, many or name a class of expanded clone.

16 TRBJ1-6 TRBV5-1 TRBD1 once TGCGCCAGCAGCCCCGGGGGGGGACAGGGTAATTCACCCCTCCACTTC CASSPGGGQGNSPLHF
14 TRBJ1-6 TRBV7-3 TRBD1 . TGTGCCAGCAGCTTGGGACAGGGATATTCACCCCTCCACTTT CASSLGQGYSPLHF
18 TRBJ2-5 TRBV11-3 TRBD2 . TGTGCCAGCAGCTTAGGGGGGACTAGCGGGAGGGCCGGGGAGACCCAGTACTTC CASSLGGTSGRAGETQYF
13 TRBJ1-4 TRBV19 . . TGTGCCAGTAGTATCTCCGGGGGAGAAAAACTGTTTTTT CASSISGGEKLFF
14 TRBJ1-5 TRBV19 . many TGTGCCAGTACCACGGTGGGGGGGAATCAGCCCCAGCATTTT CASTTVGGNQPQHF
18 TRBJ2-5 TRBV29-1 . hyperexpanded TGCAGCGTTCTGCCCTATGAAGGACTAAACCTCGTTACGGAGACCCAGTACTTC CSVLPYEGLNLVTETQYF
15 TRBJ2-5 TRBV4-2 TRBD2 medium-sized TGTGCCAGCAGCCAAGATGTTGGCGGGAGGAAGACCCAGTACTTC CASSQDVGGRKTQYF
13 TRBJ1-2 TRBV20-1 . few TGCAGTGCTAGCGGAATGGGGAACTATGGCTACACCTTC CSASGMGNYGYTF
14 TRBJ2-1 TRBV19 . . TGTGCCAGTAGTATCCACCAGGGAACTAATGAGCAGTTCTTC CASSIHQGTNEQFF
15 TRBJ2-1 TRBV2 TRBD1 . TGTGCCAGCAGTCCACAGGGGGGCACGACCAATGAGCAGTTCTTC CASSPQGGTTNEQFF
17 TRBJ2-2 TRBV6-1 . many TGTGCCAGCAGTGAGGGATGGGGGACCCCGAACACCGGGGAGCTGTTTTTT CASSEGWGTPNTGELFF
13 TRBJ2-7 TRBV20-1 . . TGCAGTGCTAGAGATAGGCTTCCCAGAGTCCAGTACTTC CSARDRLPRVQYF
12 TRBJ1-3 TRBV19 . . TGTGCCAGTACCTCATCTGGAAACACCATATATTTT CASTSSGNTIYF
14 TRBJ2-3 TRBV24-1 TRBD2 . TGTGCCACCAGTGACCCTAGCGGGCGACTAGAGCAGTATTTT CATSDPSGRLEQYF
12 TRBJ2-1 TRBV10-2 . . TGCGCCAGCAGTCGACTAGTCAATGAGCAGTTCTTC CASSRLVNEQFF
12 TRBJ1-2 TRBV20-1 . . TGCAGTGCCAGAGTTGGCGTTTACGGCTACACCTTC CSARVGVYGYTF
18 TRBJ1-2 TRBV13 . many TGTGCCAGCAGCTTTCAGGGCGACGGGGGCCCCCTTAACTATGGCTACACCTTC CASSFQGDGGPLNYGYTF
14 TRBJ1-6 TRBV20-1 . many TGCAGTGCTAGCGACGGAGCGCTTAATTCACCCCTCCACTTT CSASDGALNSPLHF
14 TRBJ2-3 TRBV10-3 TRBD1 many TGTGCCATCAGTTTTGGTCAGGGGGCAGATACGCAGTATTTT CAISFGQGADTQYF
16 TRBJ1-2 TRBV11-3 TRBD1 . TGTGCCAGCAGCTTAGACAGGGGGCGGGAAGACTATGGCTACACCTTC CASSLDRGREDYGYTF
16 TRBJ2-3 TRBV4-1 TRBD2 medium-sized TGCGCCAGCAGCGCGCTTGGCGGGGGGGGGGAAGATACGCAGTATTTT CASSALGGGGEDTQYF
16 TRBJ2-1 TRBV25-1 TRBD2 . TGTGCCAGCAGTGATTACGGCGGGGGCTCCTACAATGAGCAGTTCTTC CASSDYGGGSYNEQFF
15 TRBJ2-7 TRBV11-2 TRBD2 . TGTGCCAGCAGCTTAGATCCTAGCGGGAGCTACGAGCAGTACTTC CASSLDPSGSYEQYF
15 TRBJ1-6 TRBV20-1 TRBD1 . TGCAGTGCTAGAGGGGACAGGGGTAGGAATCCACCCCTCCACTTT CSARGDRGRNPPLHF
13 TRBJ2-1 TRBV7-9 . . TGTGCCAGCAGCCTCTCAGTTGGCAATGAGCAGTTCTTC CASSLSVGNEQFF
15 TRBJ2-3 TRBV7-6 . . TGTGCCAGCAGCTTAAGTAGGCAGGGCACAGATACGCAGTATTTT CASSLSRQGTDTQYF
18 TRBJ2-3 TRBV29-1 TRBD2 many TGCAGCGTTCGCGGGGGGCTAGCGGGACGATCGAGCACAGATACGCAGTATTTT CSVRGGLAGRSSTDTQYF
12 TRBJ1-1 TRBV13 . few TGTGCCAGCAGCTTGGGGGGAAATGAAGCTTTCTTT CASSLGGNEAFF
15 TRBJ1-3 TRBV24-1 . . TGTGCCACCAGTGATTTGAGGGATCCTGGAAACACCATATATTTT CATSDLRDPGNTIYF
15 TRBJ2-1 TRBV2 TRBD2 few TGTGCCAGCATGGCTGGGCTAGCGGGTTCCAATGAGCAGTTCTTC CASMAGLAGSNEQFF
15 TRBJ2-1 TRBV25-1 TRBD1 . TGTGCCAGCAAAAACCGGGACAGTCCCTACAATGAGCAGTTCTTC CASKNRDSPYNEQFF
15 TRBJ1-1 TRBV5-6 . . TGTGCCAGCAGCTCTCGTGGGGGGGCGGACACTGAAGCTTTCTTT CASSSRGGADTEAFF
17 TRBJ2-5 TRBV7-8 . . TGTGCCAGCAGCTTAGGGTCTAAGAGAGGTGGGGAGGAGACCCAGTACTTC CASSLGSKRGGEETQYF
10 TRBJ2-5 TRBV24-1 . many TGTGCCACCAGTGATTCGACCCAGTACTTC CATSDSTQYF
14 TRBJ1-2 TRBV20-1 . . TGCAGTGCTACCCGACCCCAGAGCCTCAATGGCTACACCTTC CSATRPQSLNGYTF
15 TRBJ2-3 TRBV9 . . TGTGCCAGCAGCGTTGACCAGTGGGATACAGATACGCAGTATTTT CASSVDQWDTDTQYF
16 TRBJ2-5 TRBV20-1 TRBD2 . TGCAGTGCTAGAGAGGGGGGACTAGCGGGAGATGAGACCCAGTACTTC CSAREGGLAGDETQYF
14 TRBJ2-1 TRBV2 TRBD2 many TGTGCCAGCAGCGGACTAGCGGACTACAATGAGCAGTTCTTC CASSGLADYNEQFF
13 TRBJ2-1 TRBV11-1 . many TGTGCCAGCAGCCCCCTTATGAACAATGAGCAGTTCTTC CASSPLMNNEQFF
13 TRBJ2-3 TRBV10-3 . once TGTGCCATCAGTGAGAGTGGTGGGGATACGCAGTATTTT CAISESGGDTQYF
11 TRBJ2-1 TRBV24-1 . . TGCGCCACCAGGGATTACAATGAGCAGTTCTTC CATRDYNEQFF
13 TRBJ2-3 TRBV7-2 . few TGTGCCAGCAGCGGTCGGGGGCGGGATACGCAGTATTTT CASSGRGRDTQYF
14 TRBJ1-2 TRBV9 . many TGTGCCAGCAGCGTAGGGGGGGGGACGGGTGGCTACACCTTC CASSVGGGTGGYTF
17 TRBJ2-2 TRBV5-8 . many TGTGCCAGCAGCTTGGGAGGGTTTCAAAACGGAGCCGGGGAGCTGTTTTTT CASSLGGFQNGAGELFF